This T cell receptor beta chain emerged from a study of CD8+ T cells in alopecia areata. After isolation, RNA underwent reverse transcription to generate cDNA as the sequencing template. TCRdb's table, derived via immunoSEQ multiplex PCR, lists solely in-frame clones and lacks some. The table lists 70,000 or so clones, 60% of them singletons. This clone turned up a few times. The CDR3 runs to 15 residues. V gave up 6 bases and J gave up 5 bases; unmatched junction bases: 11. Germline assignment: CDR1 MNHEY and CDR2 SVGAGI. Source: CD8+ T cells sorted from blood, taken at week 0. This clonotype originated in a human donor with alopecia areata. The chain couples TRBV6-5 to TRBJ2-5, with 8 bases matching TRBD2. The DNA of the CDR3 is TGTGCCAGCAGCCAAGAGGGGACTAGGGGGGAGACCCAGTACTTC. Amino acid sequence: CASSQEGTRGETQYF.